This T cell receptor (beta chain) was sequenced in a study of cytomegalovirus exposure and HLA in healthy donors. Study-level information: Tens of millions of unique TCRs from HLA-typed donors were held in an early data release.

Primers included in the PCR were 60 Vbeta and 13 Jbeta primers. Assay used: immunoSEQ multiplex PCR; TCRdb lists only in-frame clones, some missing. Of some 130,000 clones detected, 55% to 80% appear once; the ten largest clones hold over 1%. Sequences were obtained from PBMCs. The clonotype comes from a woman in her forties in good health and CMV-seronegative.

The CDR3 region is CASSYGGTYGYTF. The CDR3 DNA reads TGTGCCAGCAGCTACGGGGGGACTTATGGCTACACCTTC. This sequence joins TRBV7-2 and TRBJ1-2; D is perhaps TRBD1 (5 bases). V shed 4 bases and J shed 5 bases, with 11 bases lying between them. There are 13 residues in the CDR3. Germline V lookup: CDR1 SGHTA, CDR2 FQGNSA.